The 10 T cell receptor beta chains in this list originate from one sample, sequenced in a study of blood T cell repertoires in COVID-19. Repertoires were generated with immunoSEQ multiplex PCR, while TCRdb's copy carries only in-frame clones and drops some. This table has 150,000 or so clones, around 80% appearing once. The sequencing sample was made of PBMCs or T cells enriched from blood (not recorded which). All receptors derive from a man aged 65-85 years who had been exposed to COVID-19.

This rearrangement joins TRBV11-2 to TRBJ2-7; possibly TRBD1 for D (7 bases). The CDR3 length is 13 residues. V was cut by 3 bases and J by 4 bases, with 10 bases left in between. In germline, CDR1 is SGHAT, CDR2 FQNNGV. CDR3 in DNA: TGTGCCAGCAGCTTCGCAGGGGGGTACGAGCAGTACTTC. Its protein product is CASSFAGGYEQYF.

J is TRBJ1-2 and V is TRBV11-3; TRBD1 matches at 10 bases. CDR3 length: 14 residues. J gave up 6 bases and V 5 bases, and 6 bases lay outside the gene matches. Germline loops: CDR1 SGHNT, CDR2 YENEEA. The CDR3 nucleotides read TGTGCCAGCAGCCGACGACAGGGGGCAAATGGCTACACCTTC. Protein sequence: CASSRRQGANGYTF.

This clone was detected once. The chain uses TRBV30 and TRBJ1-5; maybe TRBD1 (5 bases). Per the germline V gene, CDR1 is GTSNPN and CDR2 is SVGIG (reference sequence). This CDR3 has 13 amino acids. Trimming cost V 6 bases and J 4 bases, with 13 bases left between them. The CDR3 region has the DNA TGTGCCTGCAACGGACAACGGAATCAGCCCCAGCATTTT. Its protein is CACNGQRNQPQHF.

This chain uses TRBV27 with TRBJ1-5, with D unclear. The V end lost 6 bases, the J end lost 2 bases, and 20 bases lay between the germline ends. The CDR3 has 17 residues. Germline CDR1 and CDR2: MNHEY and SMNVEV (reference sequence). CDR3 DNA sequence: TGTGCCAGCAGCGGACTCCTTGACCTCCTGGGCAATCAGCCCCAGCATTTT. Residues: CASSGLLDLLGNQPQHF.

This clone was counted once. The V call is TRBV28, the J call TRBJ1-1, with a possible D match to TRBD1 (6 bases). Germline values: CDR1 MDHEN, CDR2 SYDVKM. Trimming took off 4 bases at V and 10 bases at J, with 25 bases between the two ends. The CDR3 has 16 residues. CDR3 sequence reads: CASSSGTAIERGAAFF. The CDR3 DNA is TGTGCCAGCAGTTCCGGGACCGCCATCGAGCGGGGGGCAGCTTTCTTT.

This clone was picked up a small number of times. The rearrangement links TRBV4-1 to TRBJ1-2; TRBD1 might be the D (5 bases). Trimming took 0 bases from V and 4 from J, leaving 15 bases between them. CDR1 is MGHRA and CDR2 is YSYEKL in the germline V gene. CDR3 length: 16 amino acids. CDR3 sequence reads: CASSQDDSGVVYGYTF. The CDR3 DNA reads TGCGCCAGCAGCCAAGACGACAGTGGCGTTGTCTATGGCTACACCTTC.

This chain links TRBV3-1 (or the pseudogene TRBV3-2) with TRBJ1-4; maybe TRBD1 (6 bases). V gave up 3 bases and J gave up 7 bases, with 18 bases separating them. CDR3 length: 16 amino acids. CDR1 and CDR2 (germline): LGHDT, YNNKEL (reference sequence). CDR3 amino acids: CASSQGLTGSGEKLFF. CDR3 bases: TGTGCCAGCAGCCAGGGCCTCACAGGGTCCGGTGAAAAACTGTTTTTT.

The rearrangement uses TRBV5-6 and TRBJ1-6; D is uncertain. Germline CDR1 is SGHDT and CDR2 is YYEEEE. CDR3 length equals 15 residues. Trimming removed 0 bases at V and 2 bases at J, with 6 bases between. The CDR3 region is CASSLGSAYNSPLHF. For the CDR3, the DNA is TGTGCCAGCAGCTTGGGCAGTGCCTATAATTCACCCCTCCACTTT.

The J gene is TRBJ2-3, the V gene TRBV2, with D possibly matching TRBD1 (5 bases). CDR1 and CDR2 from the germline V gene are SNHLY and FYNNEI. This CDR3 has 14 residues. V dropped 3 bases and J dropped 3 bases, with 10 bases sitting between them. CDR3 coding DNA: TGTGCCAGCAGTGAGGGCAGGGCGACAGATACGCAGTATTTT. Its protein is CASSEGRATDTQYF.

CDR3 nucleotide sequence: TGTGCCAGCAGTTTCGGACAGGGGGCAGAGGGGCCCCAGCATTTT. This codes for CASSFGQGAEGPQHF. The V and J genes are TRBV27 and TRBJ1-5; 11 bases are shared with TRBD1. V dropped 3 bases and J dropped 9; count of bases not matched to a gene: 7. This CDR3 is built from 15 residues. Germline V CDR1 and CDR2: MNHEY, SMNVEV (reference sequence).